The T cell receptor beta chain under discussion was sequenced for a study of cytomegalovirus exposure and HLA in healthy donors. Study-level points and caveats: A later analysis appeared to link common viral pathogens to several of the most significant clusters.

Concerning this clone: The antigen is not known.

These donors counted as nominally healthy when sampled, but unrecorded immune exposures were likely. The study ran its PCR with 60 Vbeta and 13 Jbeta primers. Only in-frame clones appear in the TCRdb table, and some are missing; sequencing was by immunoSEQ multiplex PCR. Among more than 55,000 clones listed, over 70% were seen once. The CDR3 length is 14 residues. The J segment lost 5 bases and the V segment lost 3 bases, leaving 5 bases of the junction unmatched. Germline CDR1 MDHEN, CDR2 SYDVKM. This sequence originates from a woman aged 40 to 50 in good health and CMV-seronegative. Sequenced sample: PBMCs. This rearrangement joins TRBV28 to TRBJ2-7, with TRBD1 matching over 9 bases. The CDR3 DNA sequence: TGTGCCAGCAGTTTTGGACAGGGGCGCAACGAGCAGTACTTC. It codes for CASSFGQGRNEQYF.